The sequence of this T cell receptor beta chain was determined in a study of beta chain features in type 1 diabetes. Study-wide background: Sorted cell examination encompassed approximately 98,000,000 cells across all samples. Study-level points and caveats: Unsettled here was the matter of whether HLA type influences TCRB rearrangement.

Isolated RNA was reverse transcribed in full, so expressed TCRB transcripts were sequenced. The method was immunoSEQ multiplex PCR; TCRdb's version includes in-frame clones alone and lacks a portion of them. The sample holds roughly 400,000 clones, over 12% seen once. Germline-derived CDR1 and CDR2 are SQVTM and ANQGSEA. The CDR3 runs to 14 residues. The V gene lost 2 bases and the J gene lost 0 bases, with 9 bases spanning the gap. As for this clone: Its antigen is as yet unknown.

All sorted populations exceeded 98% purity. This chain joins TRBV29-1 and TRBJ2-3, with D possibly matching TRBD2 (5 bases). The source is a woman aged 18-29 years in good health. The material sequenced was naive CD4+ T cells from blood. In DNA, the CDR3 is TGCAGCGTTGAATGGAGGATTAGCACAGATACGCAGTATTTT. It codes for CSVEWRISTDTQYF.